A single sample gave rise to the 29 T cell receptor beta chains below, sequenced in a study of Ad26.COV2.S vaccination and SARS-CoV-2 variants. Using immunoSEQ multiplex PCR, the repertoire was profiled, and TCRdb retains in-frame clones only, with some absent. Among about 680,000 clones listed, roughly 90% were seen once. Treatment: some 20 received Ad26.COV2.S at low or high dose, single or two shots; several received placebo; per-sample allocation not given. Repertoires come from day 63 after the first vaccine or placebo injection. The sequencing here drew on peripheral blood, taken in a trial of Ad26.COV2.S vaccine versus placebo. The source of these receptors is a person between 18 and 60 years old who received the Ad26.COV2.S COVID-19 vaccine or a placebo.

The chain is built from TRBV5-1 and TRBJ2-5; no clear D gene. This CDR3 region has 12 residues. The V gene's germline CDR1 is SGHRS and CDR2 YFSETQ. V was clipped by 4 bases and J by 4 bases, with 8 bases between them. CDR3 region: CASSPQRETQYF. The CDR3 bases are TGCGCCAGCAGCCCTCAGAGAGAGACCCAGTACTTC.

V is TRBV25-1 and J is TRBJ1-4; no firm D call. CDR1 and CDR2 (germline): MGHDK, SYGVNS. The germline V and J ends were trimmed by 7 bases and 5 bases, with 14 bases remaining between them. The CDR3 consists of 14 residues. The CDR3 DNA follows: TGTGCCAGCACTTCAAACACCGGAAATGAAAAACTGTTTTTT. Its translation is CASTSNTGNEKLFF.

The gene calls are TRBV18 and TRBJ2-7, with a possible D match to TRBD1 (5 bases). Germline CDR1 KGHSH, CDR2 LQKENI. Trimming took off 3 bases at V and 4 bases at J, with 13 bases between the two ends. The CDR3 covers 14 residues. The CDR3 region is CASSPAGMWYEQYF. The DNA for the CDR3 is TGTGCCAGCTCACCGGCAGGGATGTGGTACGAGCAGTACTTC.

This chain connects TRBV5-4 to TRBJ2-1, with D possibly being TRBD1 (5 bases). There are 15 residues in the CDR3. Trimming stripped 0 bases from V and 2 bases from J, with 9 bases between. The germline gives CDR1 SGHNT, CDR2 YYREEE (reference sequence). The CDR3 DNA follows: TGTGCCAGCAGCTTGGGACAGAGTGCCTACAATGAGCAGTTCTTC. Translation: CASSLGQSAYNEQFF.

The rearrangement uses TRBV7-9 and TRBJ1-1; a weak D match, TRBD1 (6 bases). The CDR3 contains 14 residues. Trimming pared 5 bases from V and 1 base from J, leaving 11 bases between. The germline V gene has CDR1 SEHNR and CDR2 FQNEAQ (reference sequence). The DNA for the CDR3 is TGTGCCAGCAGCCTCCGACAGGAGAACACTGAAGCTTTCTTT. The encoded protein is CASSLRQENTEAFF.

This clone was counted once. DNA for the CDR3: TGTGCCACCAGCAGACCCGTCGGGACGCAGTATTTT. It translates to CATSRPVGTQYF. The rearrangement uses TRBV15 and TRBJ2-3; unclear D gene. V dropped 2 bases and J dropped 9 bases, with 9 bases sitting between them. The CDR3 is 12 amino acids. Germline V gene data show CDR1 as LNHNV and CDR2 as YYDKDF (reference sequence). The whole variable domain, remainder taken from reference TRBV15 and TRBJ2-3, is DAMVIQNPRYQVTQFGKPVTLSCSQTLNHNVMYWYQQKSSQAPKLLFHYYDKDFNNEADTPDNFQSRRPNTSFCFLDIRSPGLGDTAMYLCATSRPVGTQYFGPGTRLTVL.

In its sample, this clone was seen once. The CDR3 loop is CASSLEKTRTPGNTIYF. CDR3 coding DNA: TGTGCCAGCAGCTTAGAGAAGACTAGGACACCGGGAAACACCATATATTTT. This sequence joins TRBV7-3 and TRBJ1-3, with D possibly TRBD1 on 5 matching bases. Germline CDR1 is SGHTA and CDR2 is FQGTGA. The length of the CDR3 is 17 residues. The germline V and J ends were trimmed by 2 bases and 4 bases, with 18 bases remaining between them.

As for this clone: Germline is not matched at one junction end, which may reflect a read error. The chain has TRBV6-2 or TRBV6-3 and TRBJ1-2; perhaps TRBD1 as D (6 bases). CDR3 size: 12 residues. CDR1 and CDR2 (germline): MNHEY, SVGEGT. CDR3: CASSYSVDRILF. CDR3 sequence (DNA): TGTGCCAGCAGTTACTCAGTGGACAGAATCTTGTTC.

CDR3 DNA: TGCGCCAGCAGCCAAGAGCTCTCCTATAATTCACCCCTCCACTTT. This encodes CASSQELSYNSPLHF. The chain combines TRBV4-3 with TRBJ1-6; D ambiguous. CDR3 size: 15 residues. Trimming pared 0 bases from V and 0 bases from J, leaving 3 bases between. Germline lookup yields CDR1 LGHNA and CDR2 YSLEER.

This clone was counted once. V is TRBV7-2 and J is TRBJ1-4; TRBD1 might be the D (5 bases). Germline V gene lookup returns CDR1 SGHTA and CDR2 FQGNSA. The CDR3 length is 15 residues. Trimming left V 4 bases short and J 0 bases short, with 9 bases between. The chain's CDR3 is CASSSGPATNEKLFF. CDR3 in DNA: TGTGCCAGCAGCTCGGGACCTGCAACTAATGAAAAACTGTTTTTT.

The CDR3 nucleotides read TGTGCCATCAGTGAGTCCGACGCCAGCTCCTACAATGAGCAGTTCTTC. Translated: CAISESDASSYNEQFF. This sequence joins TRBV10-3 and TRBJ2-1; D gene ambiguous. Deletions cut 0 bases from V and 0 bases from J, with 9 bases between. CDR3 length equals 16 residues. Germline CDR1 is ENHRY and CDR2 is SYGVKD.

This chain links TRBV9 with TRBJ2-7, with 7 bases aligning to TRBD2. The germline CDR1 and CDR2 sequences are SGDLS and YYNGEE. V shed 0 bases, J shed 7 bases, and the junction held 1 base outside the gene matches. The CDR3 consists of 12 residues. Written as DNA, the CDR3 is TGTGCCAGCAGCGTAGGGGAGGGGGAGCAGTACTTC. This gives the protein CASSVGEGEQYF.

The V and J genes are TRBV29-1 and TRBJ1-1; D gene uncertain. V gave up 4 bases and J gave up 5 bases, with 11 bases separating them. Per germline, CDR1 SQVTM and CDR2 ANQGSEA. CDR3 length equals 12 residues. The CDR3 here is CSVGRVGTEAFF. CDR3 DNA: TGCAGCGTTGGGCGGGTGGGGACTGAAGCTTTCTTT.

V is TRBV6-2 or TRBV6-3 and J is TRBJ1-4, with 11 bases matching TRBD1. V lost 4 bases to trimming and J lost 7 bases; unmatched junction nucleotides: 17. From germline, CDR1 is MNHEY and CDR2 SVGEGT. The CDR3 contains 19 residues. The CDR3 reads CASSSSRTGTGGVGEKLFF. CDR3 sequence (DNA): TGTGCCAGCAGTTCGTCAAGGACCGGGACAGGGGGAGTCGGTGAAAAACTGTTTTTT.

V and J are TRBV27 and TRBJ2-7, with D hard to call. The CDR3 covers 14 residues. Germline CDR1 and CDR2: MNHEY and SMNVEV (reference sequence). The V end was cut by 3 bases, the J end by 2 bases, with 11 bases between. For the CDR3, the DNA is TGTGCCAGCAGTTTGGATGGGCGAGCCTACGAGCAGTACTTC. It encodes CASSLDGRAYEQYF.

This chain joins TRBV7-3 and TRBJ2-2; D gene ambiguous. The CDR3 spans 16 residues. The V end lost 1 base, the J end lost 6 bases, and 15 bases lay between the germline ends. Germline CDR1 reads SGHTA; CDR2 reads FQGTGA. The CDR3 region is CASSLIDSRRAGELFF. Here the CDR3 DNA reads TGTGCCAGCAGCTTAATTGATAGTAGACGCGCCGGGGAGCTGTTTTTT. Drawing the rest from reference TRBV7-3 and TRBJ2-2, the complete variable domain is GAGVSQTPSNKVTEKGKYVELRCDPISGHTALYWYRQSLGQGPEFLIYFQGTGAADDSGLPNDRFFAVRPEGSVSTLKIQRTERGDSAVYLCASSLIDSRRAGELFFGEGSRLTVL.

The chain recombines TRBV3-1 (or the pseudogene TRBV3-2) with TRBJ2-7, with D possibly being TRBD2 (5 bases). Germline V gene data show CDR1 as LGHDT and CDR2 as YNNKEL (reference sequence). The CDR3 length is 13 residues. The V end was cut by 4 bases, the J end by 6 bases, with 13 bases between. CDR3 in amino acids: CASSPHEGGEQYF. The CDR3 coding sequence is TGTGCCAGCAGCCCTCACGAGGGCGGCGAGCAGTACTTC.

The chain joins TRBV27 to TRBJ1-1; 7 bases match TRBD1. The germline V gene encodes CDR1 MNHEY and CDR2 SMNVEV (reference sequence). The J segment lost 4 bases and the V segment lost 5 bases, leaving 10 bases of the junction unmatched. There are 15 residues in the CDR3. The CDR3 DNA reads TGTGCCAGCAGTCGAGTACAGGGGTTCGGCACTGAAGCTTTCTTT. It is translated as CASSRVQGFGTEAFF.

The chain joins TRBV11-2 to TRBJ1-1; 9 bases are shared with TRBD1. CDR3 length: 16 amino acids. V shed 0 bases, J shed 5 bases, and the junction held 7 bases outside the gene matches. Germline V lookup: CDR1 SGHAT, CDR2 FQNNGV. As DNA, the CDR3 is TGTGCCAGCAGCTTAGATATTACAGGGGGCACGACTGAAGCTTTCTTT. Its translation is CASSLDITGGTTEAFF. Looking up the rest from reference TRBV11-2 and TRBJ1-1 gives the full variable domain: EAGVAQSPRYKIIEKRQSVAFWCNPISGHATLYWYQQILGQGPKLLIQFQNNGVVDDSQLPKDRFSAERLKGVDSTLKIQPAKLEDSAVYLCASSLDITGGTTEAFFGQGTRLTVV.

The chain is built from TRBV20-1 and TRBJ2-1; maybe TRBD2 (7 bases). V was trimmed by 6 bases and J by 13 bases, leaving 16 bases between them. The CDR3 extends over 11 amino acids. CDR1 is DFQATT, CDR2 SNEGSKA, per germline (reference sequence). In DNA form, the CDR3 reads TGCAGTGCCCGGGCGGGGGCTGCCCAGTTCTTC. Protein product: CSARAGAAQFF.

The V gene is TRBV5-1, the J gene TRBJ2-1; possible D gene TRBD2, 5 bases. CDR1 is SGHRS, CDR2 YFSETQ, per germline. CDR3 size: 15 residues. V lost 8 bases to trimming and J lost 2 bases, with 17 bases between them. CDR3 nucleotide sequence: TGCGCCAGTTCACGGGGAAGCGCCGCCTACAATGAGCAGTTCTTC. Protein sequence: CASSRGSAAYNEQFF.

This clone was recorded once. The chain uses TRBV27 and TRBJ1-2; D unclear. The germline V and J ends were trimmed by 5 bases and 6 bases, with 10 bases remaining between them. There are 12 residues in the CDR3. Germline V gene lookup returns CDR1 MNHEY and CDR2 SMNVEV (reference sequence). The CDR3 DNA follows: TGTGCCAGCAGTAATGGAGGAAATGGCTACACCTTC. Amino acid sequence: CASSNGGNGYTF.

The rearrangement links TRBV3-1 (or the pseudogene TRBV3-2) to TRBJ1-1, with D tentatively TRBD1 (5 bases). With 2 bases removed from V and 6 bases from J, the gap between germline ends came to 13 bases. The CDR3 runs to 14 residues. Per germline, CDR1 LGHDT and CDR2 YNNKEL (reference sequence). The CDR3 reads CASSQLARGSEAFF. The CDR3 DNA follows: TGTGCCAGCAGCCAACTCGCCCGGGGGTCTGAAGCTTTCTTT.

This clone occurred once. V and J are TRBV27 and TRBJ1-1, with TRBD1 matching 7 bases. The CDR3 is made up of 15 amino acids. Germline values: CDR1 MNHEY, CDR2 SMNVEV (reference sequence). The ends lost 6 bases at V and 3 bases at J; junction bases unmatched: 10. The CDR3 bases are TGTGCCAGCAGAAAGGACAGGCGGGTTGACACTGAAGCTTTCTTT. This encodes CASRKDRRVDTEAFF.

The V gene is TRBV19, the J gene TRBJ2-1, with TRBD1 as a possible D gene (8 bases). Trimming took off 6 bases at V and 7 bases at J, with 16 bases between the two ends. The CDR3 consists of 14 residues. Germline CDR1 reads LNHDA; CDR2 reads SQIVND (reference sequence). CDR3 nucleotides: TGTGCCAGTAGGGGAGGGGACAGGTTAAATGAGCAGTTCTTC. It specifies CASRGGDRLNEQFF.

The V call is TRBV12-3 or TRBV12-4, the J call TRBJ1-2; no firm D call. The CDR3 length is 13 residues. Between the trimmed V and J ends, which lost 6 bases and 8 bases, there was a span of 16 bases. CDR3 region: CASRGVSVGGYTF. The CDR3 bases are TGTGCCAGCAGAGGCGTGAGCGTGGGCGGCTACACCTTC.

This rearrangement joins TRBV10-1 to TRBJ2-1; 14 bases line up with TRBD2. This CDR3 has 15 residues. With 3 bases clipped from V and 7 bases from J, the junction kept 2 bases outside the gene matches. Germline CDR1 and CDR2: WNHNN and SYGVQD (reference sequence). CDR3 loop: CASSDRTSGRNEQFF. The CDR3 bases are TGCGCCAGCAGTGACCGGACTAGCGGGAGGAATGAGCAGTTCTTC.

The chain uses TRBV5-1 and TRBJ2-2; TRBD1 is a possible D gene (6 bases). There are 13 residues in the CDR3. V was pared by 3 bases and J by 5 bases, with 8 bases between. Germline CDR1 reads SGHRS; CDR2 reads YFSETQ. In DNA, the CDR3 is TGCGCCAGCAGCTCACAGGGAACCGGGGAGCTGTTTTTT. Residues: CASSSQGTGELFF.

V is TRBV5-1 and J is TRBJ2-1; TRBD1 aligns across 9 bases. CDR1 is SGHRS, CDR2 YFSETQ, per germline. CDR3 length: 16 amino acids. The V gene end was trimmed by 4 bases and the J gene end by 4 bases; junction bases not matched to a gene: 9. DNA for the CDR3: TGCGCCAGCAGCATCAATCCGGGACAGGGTTACAATGAGCAGTTCTTC. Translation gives CASSINPGQGYNEQFF.